This note documents a single TCR beta chain sequence. Its antigen is undetermined. Trimming shortened V by 5 bases and J by 5 bases, and 25 bases separated the two germline ends. CDR1 SGDLS and CDR2 YYNGEE come from the germline V gene. The CDR3 contains 17 residues. The source of the sample is a study of post-analysis software for immune sequencing data. The library was made from cDNA and included unique molecular identifiers. TCRdb ran MiXCR on the PCR reads and lists one entry per CDR3 protein. The sample lists hundreds of thousands of distinct CDR3 sequences; 55% to 70% were seen once. Notes on the study in general: Included in a set of roughly 5 TRBV segments more frequent in patients than controls were TRBV5-6, TRBV5-1 and TRBV20-1. Those with multiple sclerosis, the patient group, showed significantly lower normalized Chao1 diversity than controls.

The origin of this receptor is a girl aged 2 to 9 with multiple sclerosis. Sample: blood. The chain combines TRBV9 with TRBJ1-1; D gene unclear. CDR3: CASSVSSRGGRDTEAFF. In DNA, the CDR3 is TGTGCCAGCAGTGTATCGAGCCGGGGAGGGCGGGATACTGAAGCTTTCTTT.